The 18 T cell receptor beta chains listed next were all sequenced from one sample in a study of blood T cell repertoires in COVID-19. Generated by immunoSEQ multiplex PCR, the TCRdb table keeps only in-frame clones and is missing some. The sample includes over 65,000 clones, about 82% seen only once; the top ten take 15% to 20%. Sequencing was done on a sample of peripheral blood. These receptors came from a man older than 75 with active or convalescent COVID-19.

The V and J genes are TRBV7-8 and TRBJ2-1; TRBD2 aligns across 9 bases. Looked up from germline, CDR1 is SGHVS and CDR2 is FQNEAQ. CDR3 length: 14 residues. Trimming cost V 6 bases and J 7 bases; bases outside gene matches: 7. The CDR3 reads CASRSSGIRNEQFF. As DNA, the CDR3 is TGTGCCAGCAGATCTAGCGGGATTCGGAATGAGCAGTTCTTC.

The rearrangement joins TRBV29-1 to TRBJ1-1, with a possible D match to TRBD1 (6 bases). Trimming took 6 bases from V and 7 from J, leaving 15 bases between them. The germline V gene has CDR1 SQVTM and CDR2 ANQGSEA. CDR3 length: 12 residues. The chain's CDR3 is CSVAQTRGEAFF. DNA for the CDR3: TGCAGCGTCGCCCAGACCAGGGGTGAAGCTTTCTTT.

The gene calls are TRBV10-3 and TRBJ2-7; 11 bases map to TRBD2. CDR1 is ENHRY and CDR2 is SYGVKD in the germline V gene. The CDR3 is 14 amino acids. Trimming cost V 6 bases and J 4 bases; bases outside gene matches: 5. The CDR3 DNA sequence: TGTGCCATCAGAGCCGGGACTAGCGGTTACGAGCAGTACGTC. It encodes CAIRAGTSGYEQYV.

This clone appeared once. The CDR3 DNA reads TGCGCCAGCAGCTTAAGACAGGGGGGGAACACTGAAGCTTTCTTT. Protein sequence: CASSLRQGGNTEAFF. The rearrangement links TRBV5-1 to TRBJ1-1; the match to TRBD1 covers 9 bases. V lost 2 bases to trimming and J lost 1 base; unmatched junction nucleotides: 3. The CDR3 covers 15 residues. Per the germline V gene, CDR1 is SGHRS and CDR2 is YFSETQ.

The rearrangement links TRBV19 to TRBJ2-2; no clear D. This CDR3 region has 10 residues. Trimming left V 7 bases short and J 7 bases short, with 4 bases between. Germline CDR1 and CDR2: LNHDA and SQIVND (reference sequence). CDR3 amino acids: CASTIGELFF. The CDR3 coding sequence is TGTGCCAGTACAATCGGGGAGCTGTTTTTT.

The rearrangement joins TRBV6-1 to TRBJ1-5; the match to TRBD1 covers 7 bases. The junction had 8 bases not matched to a gene; V was cut back by 3 bases and J by 0 bases. Germline-derived CDR1 and CDR2 are MNHNS and SASEGT. The CDR3 is 17 amino acids. The CDR3 sequence is CASSDRYGTDSNQPQHF. The CDR3, as DNA: TGTGCCAGCAGTGATAGGTACGGGACAGATAGCAATCAGCCCCAGCATTTT.

The CDR3 loop reads CASSYSAGVGGEQYV. As DNA, the CDR3 is TGTGCCAGCAGTTACTCAGCAGGGGTGGGTGGCGAGCAGTACGTC. The chain combines TRBV6-5 with TRBJ2-7; D is perhaps TRBD1 (6 bases). Germline CDR1 MNHEY, CDR2 SVGAGI. The CDR3 is 15 residues long. The V and J ends lost 0 bases and 6 bases respectively, with 15 bases between them.

The chain couples TRBV9 to TRBJ2-2, with D tentatively TRBD2 (6 bases). The CDR3 has 17 amino acids. Germline V gene sequence: CDR1 SGDLS, CDR2 YYNGEE. Trimming shortened V by 0 bases and J by 2 bases, and 14 bases separated the two germline ends. The CDR3 nucleotides are TGTGCCAGCAGCGTAGAGGAGGGTAGGGGAAACACCGGGGAGCTGTTTTTT. Translated, it gives CASSVEEGRGNTGELFF.

The J gene is TRBJ1-1, the V gene TRBV6-5; 8 positions agree with TRBD1. The CDR3 has 14 residues. J was trimmed by 6 bases and V by 2 bases; bases with no gene match: 5. In germline, CDR1 is MNHEY, CDR2 SVGAGI. The CDR3 DNA is TGTGCCAGCAGTTACACGGGACAGGCCGCTGAAGCTTTCTTT. Residues: CASSYTGQAAEAFF.

The genes are TRBV4-1 and TRBJ2-3; TRBD2 matches at 8 bases. CDR3 length: 13 residues. Germline V gene sequence: CDR1 MGHRA, CDR2 YSYEKL. J lost 10 bases, V lost 0 bases, and 3 bases had no gene match. CDR3: CASSQDRAGAQYF. In DNA, the CDR3 is TGCGCCAGCAGCCAAGATCGAGCGGGAGCGCAGTATTTT.

The chain carries TRBV10-3 and TRBJ1-2; 7 bases agree with TRBD1. Unmatched junction bases numbered 10, after V lost 8 bases and J lost 4 bases. The CDR3 is made up of 14 amino acids. Per germline, CDR1 ENHRY and CDR2 SYGVKD. The CDR3 DNA reads TGTGCCATCGGGGGAGACAGGGCGGTCTATGGCTACACCTTC. This sequence encodes CAIGGDRAVYGYTF.

The chain recombines TRBV3-1 (or the pseudogene TRBV3-2) with TRBJ2-2, with D possibly TRBD2 on 7 matching bases. V lost 4 bases and J 3 bases, leaving 12 bases between the germline ends. The germline V gene encodes CDR1 LGHDT and CDR2 YNNKEL (reference sequence). The CDR3 sequence is 15 residues long. The CDR3 protein is CASSLGGTYTGELFF. In DNA, the CDR3 is TGTGCCAGCAGCCTCGGGGGGACATACACCGGGGAGCTGTTTTTT.

The chain combines TRBV3-1 (or the pseudogene TRBV3-2) with TRBJ2-5, with 10 positions matching TRBD2. CDR1 is LGHDT and CDR2 is YNNKEL in the germline V gene (reference sequence). The CDR3 extends over 18 amino acids. The V and J ends lost 2 bases and 7 bases, in that order; junction bases with no gene match: 16. In DNA, the CDR3 is TGTGCCAGCAGCCAAAAAATAGGATCCGGGACTAGCGCAAGGACCCAGTACTTC. This translates into CASSQKIGSGTSARTQYF.

The rearrangement uses TRBV6-5 and TRBJ1-4; a possible D gene is TRBD1 (6 bases). With 5 bases removed from V and 8 bases from J, the gap between germline ends came to 15 bases. Germline V CDR1 and CDR2: MNHEY, SVGAGI. This CDR3 is built from 14 residues. CDR3 region: CASSIDRTGEKLFF. The CDR3 bases are TGTGCCAGCAGTATTGACAGGACGGGAGAAAAACTGTTTTTT.

This chain connects TRBV11-3 to TRBJ1-2; 7 nucleotides align to TRBD1. Trimming took 5 bases from V and 6 from J; bases not matched to a gene: 9. The CDR3 is 14 amino acids. The germline V gene has CDR1 SGHNT and CDR2 YENEEA. CDR3 sequence reads: CASSRQGLYDGYTF. The CDR3 DNA sequence: TGTGCCAGCAGCCGACAGGGCCTCTACGATGGCTACACCTTC.

The V and J genes are TRBV6-5 and TRBJ2-6; the D gene is possibly TRBD1 (6 bases). The V gene lost 7 bases and the J gene lost 4 bases, with 11 bases spanning the gap. The CDR3 is made up of 14 amino acids. The germline CDR1 and CDR2 sequences are MNHEY and SVGAGI. CDR3 region: CASKGVSGANVLTF. CDR3 coding DNA: TGTGCCAGCAAGGGGGTGTCGGGGGCCAACGTCCTGACTTTC.

This clone was picked up a small number of times. The chain combines TRBV14 with TRBJ2-3; TRBD2 aligns across 8 bases. The CDR3 contains 16 residues. CDR1 is SGHDN and CDR2 is FVKESK in the germline V gene. V lost 4 bases to trimming and J lost 6 bases; unmatched junction nucleotides: 12. The CDR3 is CASSRRAGAWLDTQYF. The DNA of the CDR3 is TGTGCCAGCAGCCGTCGAGCGGGAGCATGGCTCGATACGCAGTATTTT.

The gene calls are TRBV6-5 and TRBJ2-5; a possible D gene is TRBD1 (6 bases). Trimming removed 8 bases from V and 2 bases from J, with 15 bases in between. The length of the CDR3 is 14 residues. CDR1 and CDR2 from the germline V gene are MNHEY and SVGAGI. DNA of the CDR3: TGTGCCAGCTCGGGTGGGCAGGGGCAAGAGACCCAGTACTTC. It translates to CASSGGQGQETQYF.